This T cell receptor beta chain was retrieved from a study of blood T cell repertoires in COVID-19. Background on the study: COVID-19 samples, acute and convalescent, were from the United States, Italy and Spain. The cDNA or gDNA used as material had been derived from T cells, B-cell-depleted T cells, or PBMCs.

Germline loops: CDR1 SGHVS, CDR2 FQNEAQ. Trimming stripped 4 bases from V and 4 bases from J, with 13 bases between. CDR3 length: 14 residues. Clones were sequenced by immunoSEQ multiplex PCR, and TCRdb holds only the in-frame ones, with some missing. The sample holds 250,000 to 350,000 clones, over 80% seen once. This sequence was found in a woman between 50 and 59 years old with COVID-19, enrolled during active disease. The J gene is TRBJ1-1, the V gene TRBV7-8; maybe TRBD1 (6 bases). The sequenced sample consisted of peripheral blood. The CDR3 region has the DNA TGTGCCAGCAGCTCAGGGACATTGGGCACTGAAGCTTTCTTT. It specifies CASSSGTLGTEAFF.